This TCR beta chain was retrieved from a study of blood T cells in healthy people across ages. The CDR3 has 11 amino acids. Germline V lookup: CDR1 MNHEY, CDR2 SVGAGI. The junction had 1 base not matched to a gene; V was cut back by 8 bases and J by 5 bases. There are a few counts of this clonotype. Its antigen remains unidentified. General study results and limits: Age advanced and TCR beta diversity per million T cells fell, roughly linearly.

A second PCR of about 6 to 12 cycles used a sample-barcoded 5' primer and a J-beta primer mix. The authors tagged each cDNA molecule using a template-switch adaptor with 12 random nucleotides. Every sample gave at least 2.5 million paired-end reads containing CDR3. MiXCR, run by TCRdb on the 5' RACE reads, gives a single entry per CDR3 protein. The sample consists of about 590,000 distinct CDR3 sequences, about 30% of them appearing once. The sequence was obtained from a woman at least 80 years old in good health. The chain recombines TRBV6-5 with TRBJ2-5, with TRBD2 matching over 8 bases. Sequenced material: blood. The CDR3 DNA reads TGTGCCAGCGGGACTAGGGAGACCCAGTACTTC. It yields the protein CASGTRETQYF.